This passage covers 26 T cell receptor beta chains from one sample sequenced in a study of shared clonotypes between healthy human individuals. Data came from immunoSEQ multiplex PCR; TCRdb stores just in-frame clones and leaves some out. Counted here are 2 million to 2.5 million clones, roughly 93% occurring once; the ten biggest clones make up 0.36%. Sequencing was performed on naive CD4+ T cells from PBMCs. The subset denotes: CD45RA+ positively selected. The receptors were sampled from a man between 18 and 29 years old in good health. Some clones in this sample may be carry-over from other donors' samples.

The chain recombines TRBV9 with TRBJ2-7; the D call may be TRBD1 or TRBD2 (7 bases each). There are 16 residues in the CDR3. V was shortened by 3 bases and J by 7 bases, with 23 bases between the two germline ends. Germline lookup yields CDR1 SGDLS and CDR2 YYNGEE. DNA for the CDR3: TGTGCCAGCAGCGAGGGGGCTACGGCGGGAGCGGGAGAGCAGTACTTC. Residues: CASSEGATAGAGEQYF.

The chain couples TRBV7-9 to TRBJ2-3, with a possible D match to TRBD2 (5 bases). Germline values: CDR1 SEHNR, CDR2 FQNEAQ (reference sequence). V lost 6 bases to trimming and J lost 6 bases, with 25 bases between them. There are 17 residues in the CDR3. In DNA form, the CDR3 reads TGTGCCAGCAGGCCGACCCCCCAAAGCGGAACGGGGGATACGCAGTATTTT. Protein product: CASRPTPQSGTGDTQYF.

To note about this clone: The sample holds other DNA sequences that translate to the same CDR3. The rearrangement uses TRBV7-9 and TRBJ2-7; D is uncertain. Between the trimmed V and J ends, which lost 1 base and 0 bases, there was a span of 7 bases. The V gene's germline CDR1 is SEHNR and CDR2 FQNEAQ (reference sequence). The CDR3 consists of 14 residues. In DNA, the CDR3 is TGTGCCAGCAGCTTAGGGCAGAGCTCCTACGAGCAGTACTTC. This gives the protein CASSLGQSSYEQYF.

CDR3 sequence (DNA): TGTGCCAGCAGCTCCCGAATAGCGGGGCCCACAGATACGCAGTATTTT. Protein sequence: CASSSRIAGPTDTQYF. J is TRBJ2-3 and V is TRBV11-2; 8 bases match TRBD2. The CDR3 totals 16 residues. Trimming removed 4 bases from V and 2 bases from J; junction bases left unmatched: 8. Germline-derived CDR1 and CDR2 are SGHAT and FQNNGV.

Of note for this clone: In the same sample, other DNA sequences code for this CDR3. This chain connects TRBV5-1 to TRBJ2-3, with no clear D. Trimming shortened V by 0 bases and J by 1 base, and 3 bases separated the two germline ends. The CDR3 loop spans 13 amino acids. Germline CDR1 is SGHRS and CDR2 is YFSETQ. The CDR3: CASSLEGTDTQYF. CDR3 in DNA: TGCGCCAGCAGCTTGGAAGGCACAGATACGCAGTATTTT.

The chain is built from TRBV11-2 and TRBJ1-2; D gene uncertain. The CDR3 is made up of 15 amino acids. Germline values: CDR1 SGHAT, CDR2 FQNNGV. Trimming took off 1 base at V and 4 bases at J, with 13 bases between the two ends. This CDR3 reads CASSLVPGVTYGYTF. The CDR3 DNA reads as TGTGCCAGCAGCTTAGTCCCCGGGGTCACCTATGGCTACACCTTC.

This rearrangement joins TRBV6-5 to TRBJ2-7, with D perhaps assigned TRBD1 or TRBD2 (5 bases each). CDR3 length equals 14 residues. V dropped 4 bases and J dropped 3 bases, with 13 bases sitting between them. CDR1 and CDR2 from the germline V gene are MNHEY and SVGAGI. CDR3 protein: CASSSRDAFYEQYF. The CDR3 DNA reads TGTGCCAGCAGTTCGAGGGACGCTTTCTACGAGCAGTACTTC.

The chain combines TRBV5-4 with TRBJ2-5, with 7 bases matching TRBD2. The CDR3 is 15 amino acids. V was pared by 0 bases and J by 4 bases, with 6 bases of the junction left unmatched. CDR1 and CDR2 from the germline V gene are SGHNT and YYREEE (reference sequence). The DNA of the CDR3 is TGTGCCAGCAGCTTGGGTCTCGGGGAGGGAGAGACCCAGTACTTC. Amino acid sequence: CASSLGLGEGETQYF.

The CDR3 DNA is TGTGCCAGCAGCTTGTTTCCCCCGGGACGCATAAATCAGCCCCAGCATTTT. It encodes CASSLFPPGRINQPQHF. This chain connects TRBV5-6 to TRBJ1-5; possibly TRBD1 for D (5 bases). V lost 1 base and J lost 4, with 18 bases in between. The length of the CDR3 is 17 residues. CDR1 is SGHDT, CDR2 YYEEEE, per germline.

This clone was recorded only once. This chain links TRBV18 with TRBJ1-1; TRBD1 might be the D (6 bases). The CDR3 loop spans 16 amino acids. The V end was cut by 3 bases, the J end by 0 bases, with 14 bases between. Germline CDR1 reads KGHSH; CDR2 reads LQKENI. This CDR3 reads CASSPRDGGLNTEAFF. CDR3 sequence (DNA): TGTGCCAGCTCACCCCGGGACGGGGGCTTGAACACTGAAGCTTTCTTT.

The count of this clone is one. This chain links TRBV11-3 with TRBJ2-5, with D possibly TRBD2 on 6 matching bases. The better agreement between TRBJ2-7 and the DNA end casts doubt on the J call. The CDR3 loop spans 13 amino acids. Germline V lookup: CDR1 SGHNT, CDR2 YENEEA. DNA of the CDR3: TGTGCCAGTTCACGGATCCCGGGGGTCGAGCAGTACTTC. The encoded protein is CASSRIPGVEQYF.

The chain couples TRBV9 to TRBJ2-4; 9 nucleotides align to TRBD2. The germline V gene has CDR1 SGDLS and CDR2 YYNGEE. J lost 3 bases, V lost 4 bases, and 11 bases had no gene match. CDR3 length: 17 amino acids. CDR3 bases: TGTGCCAGCAGCCCGGCGGGGGGGTCCGTGGGCAAAAACATTCAGTACTTC. It is translated as CASSPAGGSVGKNIQYF.

Comments on this clone: The sample has other DNA sequences that encode this CDR3 too. The chain uses TRBV18 and TRBJ2-7; D not certain. Germline-derived CDR1 and CDR2 are KGHSH and LQKENI. This CDR3 has 13 residues. The V gene lost 2 bases and the J gene lost 2 bases, with 7 bases spanning the gap. CDR3 loop: CASSPGVTYEQYF. The CDR3 nucleotides are TGTGCCAGCTCACCAGGGGTTACCTACGAGCAGTACTTC.

The chain recombines TRBV7-9 with TRBJ1-5; D remains ambiguous. This CDR3 has 14 amino acids. CDR1 SEHNR and CDR2 FQNEAQ come from the germline V gene (reference sequence). V dropped 5 bases and J dropped 0 bases, with 8 bases sitting between them. The DNA of the CDR3 is TGTGCCAGCAGCCGTGGGGATAGCAATCAGCCCCAGCATTTT. Translation: CASSRGDSNQPQHF.

The V and J genes are TRBV5-6 and TRBJ2-2; 9 bases match TRBD1. The ends lost 1 base at V and 1 base at J; junction bases unmatched: 2. CDR3 length: 16 amino acids. The V gene's germline CDR1 is SGHDT and CDR2 YYEEEE. For the CDR3, the DNA is TGTGCCAGCAGCTTGTGGACAGGGGTGAACACCGGGGAGCTGTTTTTT. It specifies CASSLWTGVNTGELFF.

The chain is built from TRBV5-1 and TRBJ2-7, with no clear D. CDR3 size: 14 residues. Germline assignment: CDR1 SGHRS and CDR2 YFSETQ. Trimming pared 4 bases from V and 4 bases from J, leaving 15 bases between. The CDR3 sequence is CASSQEIAPYEQYF. Written as DNA, the CDR3 is TGCGCCAGCAGCCAAGAGATAGCTCCTTACGAGCAGTACTTC.

This sequence joins TRBV9 and TRBJ2-2; D is perhaps TRBD2 (5 bases). V lost 6 bases to trimming and J lost 0 bases, with 12 bases between them. Per germline, CDR1 SGDLS and CDR2 YYNGEE. CDR3 length: 15 residues. CDR3 residues: CASTARGANTGELFF. As DNA, the CDR3 is TGTGCCAGCACCGCCCGGGGAGCGAACACCGGGGAGCTGTTTTTT.

The chain recombines TRBV11-2 with TRBJ2-7, with 8 bases aligning to TRBD1. The J segment lost 3 bases and the V segment lost 6 bases, leaving 10 bases of the junction unmatched. CDR3 length equals 15 residues. Germline V gene lookup returns CDR1 SGHAT and CDR2 FQNNGV. The CDR3 nucleotides are TGTGCCAGCAGAAAACCGGGACAGGCCCACTACGAGCAGTACTTC. It translates to CASRKPGQAHYEQYF.

This sequence joins TRBV4-2 and TRBJ2-1; 7 bases align to TRBD2. J was trimmed by 3 bases and V by 0 bases; bases with no gene match: 5. This CDR3 is 16 amino acids long. CDR1 and CDR2 from the germline V gene are LGHNA and YNFKEQ. Here the CDR3 DNA reads TGTGCCAGCAGCCAAGAGGGGGTAGCGGGCTACAATGAGCAGTTCTTC. Its translation: CASSQEGVAGYNEQFF.

The chain recombines TRBV5-1 with TRBJ1-2; perhaps TRBD1 as D (6 bases). Trimming stripped 9 bases from V and 3 bases from J, with 9 bases between. The CDR3 length is 11 residues. Germline CDR1 is SGHRS and CDR2 is YFSETQ. The CDR3 loop is CATKGDYGYTF. CDR3 sequence (DNA): TGCGCCACCAAGGGGGACTATGGCTACACCTTC.

This clone was seen only once. The chain carries TRBV28 and TRBJ1-4; D is perhaps TRBD1 (6 bases). Germline V gene data show CDR1 as MDHEN and CDR2 as SYDVKM. Trimming shortened V by 6 bases and J by 7 bases, and 18 bases separated the two germline ends. This CDR3 is 15 amino acids long. The CDR3 region has the DNA TGTGCCAGCAGCCCGACAGGAAGCCGGGGTGAAAAACTGTTTTTT. It is translated as CASSPTGSRGEKLFF.

This chain connects TRBV5-4 to TRBJ2-7, with 14 bases aligning to TRBD2. CDR1 is SGHNT and CDR2 is YYREEE in the germline V gene (reference sequence). V was clipped by 4 bases and J by 5 bases; unmatched bases: 5. The CDR3 consists of 15 residues. The chain's CDR3 is CASSPGLAGGDEQYF. In DNA form, the CDR3 reads TGTGCCAGCAGCCCTGGACTAGCGGGAGGAGACGAGCAGTACTTC.

This chain joins TRBV19 and TRBJ1-1; D gene uncertain. Germline V gene data show CDR1 as LNHDA and CDR2 as SQIVND (reference sequence). The CDR3 is made up of 14 amino acids. V was shortened by 4 bases and J by 1 base, with 10 bases between the two germline ends. The CDR3 coding sequence is TGTGCCAGTAGTAATCAACCTGCGAACACTGAAGCTTTCTTT. Its protein product is CASSNQPANTEAFF.

The chain recombines TRBV20-1 with TRBJ2-3; TRBD2 might be the D (6 bases). This CDR3 has 11 residues. CDR1 DFQATT and CDR2 SNEGSKA come from the germline V gene (reference sequence). The V end lost 5 bases, the J end lost 6 bases, and 9 bases lay between the germline ends. The CDR3 here is CSAGGRDTQYF. As DNA, the CDR3 is TGCAGTGCTGGAGGGCGGGATACGCAGTATTTT.

CDR3 loop: CASSKDLNTEAFF. In DNA, the CDR3 is TGTGCCAGCAGTAAGGACCTGAACACTGAAGCTTTCTTT. The chain uses TRBV2 and TRBJ1-1; D gene ambiguous. Germline V gene sequence: CDR1 SNHLY, CDR2 FYNNEI. The CDR3 has 13 residues. V dropped 5 bases and J dropped 0 bases, with 7 bases sitting between them.

The rearrangement uses TRBV18 and TRBJ1-2; D unresolved. Trimming pared 0 bases from V and 3 bases from J, leaving 11 bases between. This CDR3 is 15 amino acids long. Germline V gives CDR1 KGHSH, CDR2 LQKENI. CDR3 sequence (DNA): TGTGCCAGCTCACCACCGTGGGGAGAGGACTATGGCTACACCTTC. Translating gives CASSPPWGEDYGYTF.